This is a list of T cell receptor beta chains from one sample in a study of control samples from healthy donors and cancer patients. TCRdb's copy holds only in-frame clones and misses some; the assay was immunoSEQ multiplex PCR. The table records some 100,000 clones, 92% of them present only once. The specimen sequenced was blood. Source of these receptors: a human donor in good health. The donor label of this sample is uncertain. CDR3s include the opening cysteine and the closing phenylalanine or tryptophan. D genes are given only for firm matches. Where a row states a size, it is once, few, many or the class of an expanded clone; other rows omit it.

clone size: NA; J gene: TRBJ1-4; V gene: TRBV11-2; D gene: NA; CDR3 protein: CASSLRPQDSNEKLFF; CDR3 DNA: TGTGCCAGCAGCTTGCGCCCACAGGACTCTAATGAAAAACTGTTTTTT
clone size: NA; J gene: TRBJ2-1; V gene: TRBV27; D gene: TRBD2; CDR3 protein: CASRIAGGIYEQFF; CDR3 DNA: TGTGCCAGCAGAATAGCGGGGGGTATTTATGAGCAGTTCTTC
clone size: NA; J gene: TRBJ2-7; V gene: TRBV7-3; D gene: NA; CDR3 protein: CASSLSGTRAEEQYF; CDR3 DNA: TGTGCCAGCAGCTTGTCCGGGACCCGGGCAGAGGAGCAGTACTTC
clone size: NA; J gene: TRBJ2-7; V gene: TRBV28; D gene: NA; CDR3 protein: CASSPPTFEQYF; CDR3 DNA: TGTGCCAGCAGCCCTCCCACTTTCGAGCAGTACTTC
clone size: NA; J gene: TRBJ2-7; V gene: TRBV3-1/TRBV3-2; D gene: NA; CDR3 protein: CASSQGSNYEQYF; CDR3 DNA: TGTGCCAGCAGCCAGGGCTCCAACTACGAGCAGTACTTC
clone size: NA; J gene: TRBJ1-5; V gene: TRBV19; D gene: TRBD1; CDR3 protein: CATMGQGMGNQPQHF; CDR3 DNA: TGTGCCACCATGGGACAGGGGATGGGCAATCAGCCCCAGCATTTT
clone size: few; J gene: TRBJ2-1; V gene: TRBV7-7; D gene: NA; CDR3 protein: CASSPRLDASNEQFF; CDR3 DNA: TGTGCCAGCAGCCCAAGACTAGACGCGAGCAATGAGCAGTTCTTC
clone size: NA; J gene: TRBJ2-7; V gene: TRBV25-1; D gene: NA; CDR3 protein: CASSGGLEQYF; CDR3 DNA: TGTGCCAGCAGTGGAGGGCTCGAGCAGTACTTC
clone size: NA; J gene: TRBJ1-2; V gene: TRBV19; D gene: NA; CDR3 protein: CASSPLSSGGSYGYTF; CDR3 DNA: TGTGCCAGTAGCCCCCTCTCTTCTGGCGGATCCTATGGCTACACCTTC
clone size: NA; J gene: TRBJ2-5; V gene: TRBV6-1; D gene: NA; CDR3 protein: CASSEVWGETQYF; CDR3 DNA: TGTGCCAGCAGTGAAGTGTGGGGTGAGACCCAGTACTTC
clone size: NA; J gene: TRBJ1-6; V gene: TRBV25-1; D gene: NA; CDR3 protein: CASSDSSYNSPLHF; CDR3 DNA: TGTGCCAGCAGTGACAGCTCCTATAATTCACCCCTCCACTTT
clone size: NA; J gene: TRBJ2-7; V gene: TRBV6-6; D gene: NA; CDR3 protein: CASRVSPDEQYF; CDR3 DNA: TGTGCCAGCAGAGTCTCCCCCGATGAGCAGTACTTC
clone size: NA; J gene: TRBJ2-5; V gene: TRBV25-1; D gene: NA; CDR3 protein: CASSEAPLPSGETQYF; CDR3 DNA: TGTGCCAGCAGTGAAGCCCCCCTACCCAGCGGAGAGACCCAGTACTTC
clone size: NA; J gene: TRBJ2-3; V gene: TRBV6-6; D gene: TRBD1; CDR3 protein: CASRRTGEGTDTQYF; CDR3 DNA: TGTGCCAGCAGGCGGACAGGGGAAGGCACAGATACGCAGTATTTT
clone size: once; J gene: TRBJ2-2; V gene: TRBV19; D gene: NA; CDR3 protein: CASTDRGNTGELFF; CDR3 DNA: TGTGCCAGTACGGACAGAGGGAACACCGGGGAGCTGTTTTTT
clone size: NA; J gene: TRBJ1-2; V gene: TRBV11-2; D gene: NA; CDR3 protein: CASSLGAARGDYGYTF; CDR3 DNA: TGTGCCAGCAGCTTAGGGGCTGCACGGGGAGACTATGGCTACACCTTC
clone size: NA; J gene: TRBJ1-1; V gene: TRBV25-1; D gene: TRBD1; CDR3 protein: CASSGSRDRYTEAFF; CDR3 DNA: TGTGCCAGCAGTGGATCCCGGGACAGATACACTGAAGCTTTCTTT
clone size: NA; J gene: TRBJ1-1; V gene: TRBV6-5; D gene: NA; CDR3 protein: CASRAGGNTEAFF; CDR3 DNA: TGTGCCAGCAGGGCGGGGGGGAACACTGAAGCTTTCTTT
clone size: NA; J gene: TRBJ2-2; V gene: TRBV6-1; D gene: NA; CDR3 protein: CASSEMRLANTGELFF; CDR3 DNA: TGTGCCAGCAGTGAAATGAGACTAGCGAACACCGGGGAGCTGTTTTTT
clone size: NA; J gene: TRBJ2-3; V gene: TRBV6-5; D gene: TRBD1; CDR3 protein: CASKRGLSTDTQYF; CDR3 DNA: TGTGCCAGCAAGAGGGGGCTTAGCACAGATACGCAGTATTTT
clone size: NA; J gene: TRBJ1-1; V gene: TRBV6-2/TRBV6-3; D gene: NA; CDR3 protein: CASSSNTNTRPEAFF; CDR3 DNA: TGTGCCAGCAGTTCTAACACGAATACACGGCCTGAAGCTTTCTTT
clone size: NA; J gene: TRBJ1-2; V gene: TRBV18; D gene: NA; CDR3 protein: CASSPSNSYGYTF; CDR3 DNA: TGTGCCAGCTCACCGTCGAACAGCTATGGCTACACCTTC